The next 5 T cell receptor beta chains were all read from a single sample in a study of identical twins. TCRdb recomputed calls from the 5' RACE reads with MiXCR, one row per CDR3 protein. Here the sample spans around 340,000 distinct CDR3 sequences, over 9% being singletons. These sequences were also reported in another study, on yellow fever vaccine responses in identical twins.

The sequencing input was CD8+ T cells sorted from blood. The source of these receptors is a woman between 18 and 30 years old in good health.

The chain uses TRBV5-5 and TRBJ2-2, with D perhaps matching TRBD1 or TRBD2 (6 bases each). The V end was cut by 3 bases, the J end by 4 bases, with 16 bases between. Germline CDR1 SGHKS, CDR2 YYEKEE (reference sequence). The CDR3 loop spans 16 amino acids. CDR3 nucleotide sequence: TGTGCCAGCAGCTCGGGGGCGGACAGTCTCACCGGGGAGCTGTTTTTT. Amino acids: CASSSGADSLTGELFF.

The chain uses TRBV19 and TRBJ1-2, with TRBD1 matching over 7 bases. The V gene's germline CDR1 is LNHDA and CDR2 SQIVND (reference sequence). The CDR3 loop spans 16 amino acids. The junction had 8 bases not matched to a gene; V was cut back by 3 bases and J by 1 base. The CDR3 nucleotides read TGTGCCAGTAGTATCGAGGGGACAGATGTTAACTATGGCTACACCTTC. It codes for CASSIEGTDVNYGYTF.

The rearrangement uses TRBV9 and TRBJ2-7; D assignment may be TRBD1 or TRBD2 (5 bases each). The V gene lost 0 bases and the J gene lost 1 base, with 8 bases spanning the gap. The CDR3 runs 14 residues. From germline, CDR1 is SGDLS and CDR2 YYNGEE. CDR3 amino acids: CASSVGDGSYEQYF. The CDR3 DNA sequence: TGTGCCAGCAGCGTAGGGGACGGTTCCTACGAGCAGTACTTC.

This clonotype was recorded many times. This chain links TRBV24-1 with TRBJ2-3; 9 bases match TRBD1. The CDR3 extends over 20 amino acids. Trimming cost V 3 bases and J 0 bases; bases outside gene matches: 15. The germline V gene encodes CDR1 KGHDR and CDR2 SFDVKD. CDR3 loop: CATSDPDGGQGGPSTDTQYF. CDR3 bases: TGTGCCACCAGTGATCCGGATGGGGGACAGGGAGGACCCAGCACAGATACGCAGTATTTT.

This clonotype was observed a handful of times. V is TRBV2 and J is TRBJ1-1, with 8 bases matching TRBD1. CDR1 and CDR2 from the germline V gene are SNHLY and FYNNEI. V was pared by 4 bases and J by 4 bases, with 2 bases of the junction left unmatched. The CDR3 has 13 residues. The CDR3 bases are TGTGCCAGCAGTGCAGGGGGCGGCACTGAAGCTTTCTTT. Residues: CASSAGGGTEAFF. Combining the CDR3 with reference TRBV2 and TRBJ1-1 gives the whole variable domain EPEVTQTPSHQVTQMGQEVILRCVPISNHLYFYWYRQILGQKVEFLVSFYNNEISEKSEIFDDQFSVERPDGSNFTLKIRSTKLEDSAMYFCASSAGGGTEAFFGQGTRLTVV.